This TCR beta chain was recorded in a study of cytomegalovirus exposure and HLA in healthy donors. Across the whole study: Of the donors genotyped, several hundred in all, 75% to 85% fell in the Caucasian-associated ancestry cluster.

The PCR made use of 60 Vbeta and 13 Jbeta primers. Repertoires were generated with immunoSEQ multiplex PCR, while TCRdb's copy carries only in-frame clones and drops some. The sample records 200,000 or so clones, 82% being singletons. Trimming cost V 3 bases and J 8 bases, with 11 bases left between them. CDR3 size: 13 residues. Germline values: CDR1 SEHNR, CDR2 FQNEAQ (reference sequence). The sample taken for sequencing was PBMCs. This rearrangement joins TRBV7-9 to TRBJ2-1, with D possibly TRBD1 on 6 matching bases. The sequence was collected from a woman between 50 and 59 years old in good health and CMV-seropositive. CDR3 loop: CASSFARGDEQFF. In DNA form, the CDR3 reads TGTGCCAGCAGCTTTGCCAGGGGCGATGAGCAGTTCTTC.